This T cell receptor (beta chain) was documented in a study of T cells in women clearing cervical HPV infection. In the study overall: Case blood was drawn when the lesion was first found; control blood after infection became undetectable.

Profiled with immunoSEQ multiplex PCR; TCRdb holds only in-frame clones, not every one. This sample lists some 30,000 clones; its ten largest clones have roughly 7.7%. Findings of the study overall: CIN3+ cases had significantly higher TCR richness than controls; evenness did not differ. Cases carried less TRBV6-7 than controls: about 0.1% versus 0.15%.

Germline CDR1 reads SGHAT; CDR2 reads FQNNGV. The CDR3 contains 14 residues. V lost 5 bases and J lost 0, with 10 bases in between. About this clone itself: What it recognizes is unknown. The CDR3 end lies 3 residues beyond the end of the read and is filled in from the germline J gene.

Sequenced input: blood buffy coat. V and J are TRBV11-2 and TRBJ2-5, with a tentative D call TRBD1 (5 bases). This sequence was found in a woman between 18 and 69 years old with a cervical HPV16 infection that either progressed to CIN3+ or cleared (not recorded which). CDR3 sequence reads: CASSHRQNQETQYF. The CDR3 DNA, read in part, is TGTGCCAGCAGCCATAGACAGAACCAAGAGACC.